This T cell receptor beta chain appears in the sequencing data of a study of vaccination and CD4 T cells after COVID-19. For the study at large: Recovered-phase convalescent patients showed SARS-CoV-2 positivity by nasal swab PCR; 9 or 10 were mild, one severe.

In this sample, this clonotype is medium-sized. As yet, its antigen is unknown. Sequenced with the Oncomine TCR Beta short-read assay was DNA taken from cultured CD4+ T cells. Each CDR3 protein gets one entry after TCRdb re-called the PCR reads with MiXCR. Of 3,500 to 4,500 distinct CDR3 sequences listed, 15% to 20% are singletons. The CDR3 loop spans 11 amino acids. Trimming removed 4 bases at V and 10 bases at J, with 10 bases between. Germline CDR1 SGHVS, CDR2 FQNEAQ. The treatment was: roughly 11-day PBMC culture with coronavirus spike peptide pools or control peptides (ViraFEST assay). CD4+ T cells were isolated by negative selection after more than eight days of culture.

The sequencing input was CD4+ T cells from blood, cultured in vitro. The TCR originated in a human donor who had recovered from COVID-19. The chain joins TRBV7-8 to TRBJ1-2; D is unclear. The CDR3 sequence: CASSSTSVYTF. CDR3 bases: TGTGCCAGCAGCTCGACATCTGTCTACACCTTC.